Listed here are 20 T cell receptor beta chains from one sample, sequenced in a study of T cell repertoires in cytomegalovirus infection. In TCRdb, the reads were re-called with MiXCR into one record per CDR3 protein. The sample carries approximately 700,000 distinct CDR3 sequences, 35% recorded once. Input material: PBMCs. The receptor set was obtained from a human donor in good health (CMV status not recorded). Some clones in this sample may be carry-over from other donors' samples.

On this clonotype itself: The junction departs from the called germline gene at one end, perhaps through a read error. The chain carries TRBV27 and TRBJ1-5, with D possibly TRBD1 on 5 matching bases. The germline CDR1 and CDR2 sequences are MNHEY and SMNVEV (reference sequence). CDR3 size: 12 residues. CDR3 loop: CARRGGNQPQHF. The CDR3 bases are TGTGCCCGCAGAGGGGGCAATCAGCCCCAGCATTTT.

This sequence joins TRBV7-6 and TRBJ2-7; D call uncertain. The germline V gene encodes CDR1 SGHVS and CDR2 FNYEAQ. Trimming took 1 base from V and 1 from J, leaving 14 bases between them. The CDR3 runs to 16 residues. In DNA, the CDR3 is TGTGCCAGCAGCTTAGGTGACGGCGCCTTATCCTACGAGCAGTACTTC. This codes for CASSLGDGALSYEQYF.

V and J are TRBV10-3 and TRBJ2-1, with D possibly TRBD2 on 5 matching bases. Germline values: CDR1 ENHRY, CDR2 SYGVKD. The CDR3 is 14 amino acids. Trimming took off 10 bases at V and 5 bases at J, with 18 bases between the two ends. The CDR3 sequence is CATHPSGEHNEQFF. DNA of the CDR3: TGTGCCACCCATCCGAGTGGGGAGCACAATGAGCAGTTCTTC.

Comment on this clonotype: Without the conserved terminal phenylalanine or tryptophan, this CDR3 likely stems from a read error. CDR3 nucleotides: TGTGCCAGCAGTGAAGCACCCGGGACAGGGAACTACGAGCAGTACTTA. Protein: CASSEAPGTGNYEQYL. The J gene is TRBJ2-7, the V gene TRBV6-1, with 9 bases lining up with TRBD1. After removal of 0 bases from V and 3 bases from J, the junction contained 6 bases not matched to a gene. The CDR3 extends over 16 amino acids. The germline V gene has CDR1 MNHNS and CDR2 SASEGT.

The J gene is TRBJ1-1, the V gene TRBV11-2; D is unclear. The CDR3 sequence is 17 residues long. Germline V gives CDR1 SGHAT, CDR2 FQNNGV. Trimming shortened V by 0 bases and J by 2 bases, and 16 bases separated the two germline ends. CDR3 residues: CASSLDSPPHRNTEAFF. DNA of the CDR3: TGTGCCAGCAGCTTAGATAGTCCCCCACACCGTAACACTGAAGCTTTCTTT.

This clonotype was observed a few times. V usage is TRBV19 and J usage is TRBJ2-2, with a tentative D call TRBD1 (5 bases). The CDR3 totals 14 residues. CDR1 and CDR2 (germline): LNHDA, SQIVND (reference sequence). Trimming left V 2 bases short and J 4 bases short, with 8 bases between. CDR3 sequence (DNA): TGTGCCAGTAGTATAAGGGGCGGCACCGGGGAGCTGTTTTTT. Residues: CASSIRGGTGELFF.

This clonotype was seen many times. The genes are TRBV7-8 and TRBJ2-7, with unresolved D. Trimming left V 4 bases short and J 2 bases short, with 9 bases between. Looked up from germline, CDR1 is SGHVS and CDR2 is FQNEAQ. The CDR3 is 13 residues long. The CDR3 loop is CASSSGLPYEQYF. CDR3 in DNA: TGTGCCAGCAGCTCCGGATTGCCCTACGAGCAGTACTTC.

This clonotype turned up a few times. The J gene is TRBJ2-3, the V gene TRBV7-9; tentative D call: TRBD1 (6 bases). V dropped 5 bases and J dropped 2 bases, with 11 bases sitting between them. CDR1 SEHNR and CDR2 FQNEAQ come from the germline V gene (reference sequence). This CDR3 spans 14 amino acids. CDR3 amino acids: CASSPTGYTDTQYF. The DNA of the CDR3 is TGTGCCAGCAGCCCGACAGGTTACACAGATACGCAGTATTTT.

The gene calls are TRBV12-3 or TRBV12-4 and TRBJ2-5, with 7 bases that match TRBD1. The CDR3 is 15 residues long. The V gene end was trimmed by 5 bases and the J gene end by 5 bases; junction bases not matched to a gene: 11. The CDR3 DNA follows: TGTGCCAGCAGTCCTCGCTCAGGGGGTCAGGAGACCCAGTACTTC. Translated: CASSPRSGGQETQYF.

This clonotype was detected ten times or more. This chain connects TRBV28 to TRBJ2-3; 7 nucleotides align to TRBD1. The CDR3 loop spans 15 amino acids. Germline CDR1 MDHEN, CDR2 SYDVKM. V trimming: 10 bases; J trimming: 0 bases; junction bases outside the gene matches: 10. The CDR3 spells CAIQLRQGSTDTQYF. CDR3 nucleotides: TGTGCCATCCAATTAAGACAGGGTAGCACAGATACGCAGTATTTT.

The rearrangement uses TRBV4-2 and TRBJ2-1; D is unresolved. Germline V gene lookup returns CDR1 LGHNA and CDR2 YNFKEQ. The CDR3 loop spans 14 amino acids. V dropped 4 bases and J dropped 4 bases, with 11 bases sitting between them. The CDR3 DNA is TGTGCCAGCAGCCGGGGTGACGGTTACAATGAGCAGTTCTTC. It specifies CASSRGDGYNEQFF.

This clonotype was seen a handful of times. V is TRBV20-1 and J is TRBJ1-5; no firm D call. This CDR3 comprises 14 residues. V lost 3 bases and J lost 3, with 12 bases in between. Looked up from germline, CDR1 is DFQATT and CDR2 is SNEGSKA (reference sequence). The CDR3 loop is CSARESFANQPQHF. CDR3 bases: TGCAGTGCTAGGGAGTCATTCGCCAATCAGCCCCAGCATTTT.

This chain links TRBV19 with TRBJ1-5; D is unresolved. Trimming shortened V by 5 bases and J by 0 bases, and 11 bases separated the two germline ends. Germline assignment: CDR1 LNHDA and CDR2 SQIVND (reference sequence). The CDR3 is made up of 15 amino acids. CDR3 sequence (DNA): TGTGCCAGTAGTCCTCAGGCAAATAGCAATCAGCCCCAGCATTTT. Protein sequence: CASSPQANSNQPQHF.

The rearrangement uses TRBV6-6 and TRBJ1-6, with 9 bases fitting TRBD1. From germline, CDR1 is MNHNY and CDR2 SVGAGI (reference sequence). CDR3 length: 13 residues. The ends lost 11 bases at V and 9 bases at J; junction bases unmatched: 8. The CDR3 DNA is TGTGCCGGGGGACAGGGCCGTAGTTCACCCCTCCACTTT. As protein: CAGGQGRSSPLHF.

In its sample, this clonotype was seen a few times. The chain is built from TRBV4-1 and TRBJ1-2, with D perhaps matching TRBD1 (6 bases). This CDR3 has 16 amino acids. Trimming took 0 bases from V and 7 from J, leaving 18 bases between them. Germline CDR1 MGHRA, CDR2 YSYEKL. CDR3 protein: CASSQDSGAAFSGYTF. The CDR3 DNA reads as TGCGCCAGCAGCCAAGATTCAGGGGCAGCTTTCTCTGGCTACACCTTC.

The V call is TRBV6-2 or TRBV6-3, the J call TRBJ2-7; 7 nucleotides match TRBD1. Trimming took 6 bases from V and 6 from J; bases not matched to a gene: 5. This CDR3 contains 12 residues. CDR1 is MNHEY and CDR2 is SVGEGT in the germline V gene. As DNA, the CDR3 is TGTGCCAGCAGCAAGACAGGGTTCGAGCAGTACTTC. Translated: CASSKTGFEQYF.

The chain joins TRBV10-3 to TRBJ1-4; no definite D call. This CDR3 is 13 amino acids long. Germline values: CDR1 ENHRY, CDR2 SYGVKD. V was clipped by 7 bases and J by 1 base, with 7 bases between them. The CDR3 DNA follows: TGTGCCATCAAGCCGGGAACTAATGAAAAACTGTTTTTT. The encoded protein is CAIKPGTNEKLFF.

This clonotype was detected a few times. The chain is built from TRBV6-1 and TRBJ2-1; the D gene could be TRBD1 or TRBD2 (6 bases each). Germline V gene data show CDR1 as MNHNS and CDR2 as SASEGT. The CDR3 consists of 17 residues. V shed 3 bases and J shed 0 bases, with 15 bases lying between them. The chain's CDR3 is CASSDRGGLSSYNEQFF. DNA for the CDR3: TGTGCCAGCAGTGACAGGGGAGGACTGAGCTCCTACAATGAGCAGTTCTTC.

The chain uses TRBV7-2 and TRBJ1-4; D ambiguous. The CDR3 contains 16 residues. Trimming pared 5 bases from V and 5 bases from J, leaving 18 bases between. Germline CDR1 reads SGHTA; CDR2 reads FQGNSA. The DNA of the CDR3 is TGTGCCAGCAGCACCACTCGGACGGGAAAGAATGAAAAACTGTTTTTT. The encoded protein is CASSTTRTGKNEKLFF.

This clonotype was seen a few times. Here the CDR3 DNA reads TGTGCCAGCAGCCCTCTAGGGACATCTGGGGCCAACGTCCTGACTTTC. Translated, it gives CASSPLGTSGANVLTF. The chain recombines TRBV5-6 with TRBJ2-6, with a weak D call TRBD1 (6 bases). The germline V and J ends were trimmed by 4 bases and 1 base, with 12 bases remaining between them. There are 16 residues in the CDR3. Germline V CDR1 and CDR2: SGHDT, YYEEEE.